This passage covers 11 T cell receptor beta chains from one sample sequenced in a study of early T cells in non-severe SARS-CoV-2 infection. Each CDR3 protein is one row after TCRdb ran MiXCR on the 5' RACE reads. This table holds 43,000 or so distinct CDR3 sequences, around 3.6% found once. The sample taken for sequencing was whole blood. These receptors originate from an adult who was a healthcare worker with PCR-confirmed SARS-CoV-2 infection or an uninfected control (not recorded which).

This clonotype was seen repeatedly, ten times or more. The rearrangement uses TRBV12-3 or TRBV12-4 and TRBJ1-6, with D hard to call. The CDR3 loop spans 12 amino acids. Trimming removed 2 bases at V and 9 bases at J, with 5 bases between. The CDR3 reads CASSLYRSPLHF. The CDR3 bases are TGTGCCAGCAGTTTATATCGTTCACCCCTCCACTTT.

There are a few counts of this clonotype. J is TRBJ2-3 and V is TRBV18; 9 nucleotides line up with TRBD2. CDR3 length: 18 amino acids. CDR1 and CDR2 from the germline V gene are KGHSH and LQKENI. V gave up 0 bases and J gave up 6 bases; unmatched junction bases: 13. CDR3 nucleotide sequence: TGTGCCAGCTCACCACCGCGGGCTAGCGGGACCCTAGAGGATACGCAGTATTTT. It is translated as CASSPPRASGTLEDTQYF.

This clonotype was seen many times. The chain combines TRBV10-1 with TRBJ2-7; D is uncertain. Germline values: CDR1 WNHNN, CDR2 SYGVQD (reference sequence). V was trimmed by 9 bases and J by 0 bases, leaving 12 bases between them. The length of the CDR3 is 13 residues. CDR3 loop: CARCDSSSYEQYF. The CDR3 nucleotides are TGCGCCAGGTGCGACTCTAGCTCCTACGAGCAGTACTTC.

This clonotype occurred many times. The V gene is TRBV20-1, the J gene TRBJ2-1, with 8 bases that match TRBD1. Trimming at V came to 2 bases and at J to 5 bases, leaving 8 bases not matched to a gene. Germline V gene lookup returns CDR1 DFQATT and CDR2 SNEGSKA (reference sequence). This CDR3 is built from 15 residues. CDR3 sequence: CSARSFGQGHNEQFF. CDR3 nucleotide sequence: TGCAGTGCTAGATCTTTCGGACAGGGTCACAATGAGCAGTTCTTC.

This clonotype showed up many times. This chain links TRBV11-3 with TRBJ1-1; D gene uncertain. The germline V gene encodes CDR1 SGHNT and CDR2 YENEEA. The CDR3 runs to 13 residues. V was clipped by 1 base and J by 1 base, with 4 bases between them. CDR3 in DNA: TGTGCCAGCAGCTTAGGAAGGAACACTGAAGCTTTCTTT. Translated: CASSLGRNTEAFF.

This clonotype appeared many times. The V gene is TRBV29-1, the J gene TRBJ1-4, with D maybe TRBD1 (6 bases). This CDR3 contains 15 residues. Trimming shortened V by 7 bases and J by 1 base, and 16 bases separated the two germline ends. The germline CDR1 and CDR2 sequences are SQVTM and ANQGSEA. The CDR3 spells CSACWGAGTNEKLFF. The CDR3 region has the DNA TGCAGCGCCTGTTGGGGGGCGGGAACTAATGAAAAACTGTTTTTT. The variable domain in full, with the rest retrieved from reference TRBV29-1 and TRBJ1-4, is SAVISQKPSRDICQRGTSLTIQCQVDSQVTMMFWYRQQPGQSLTLIATANQGSEATYESGFVIDKFPISRPNLTFSTLTVSNMSPEDSSIYLCSACWGAGTNEKLFFGSGTQLSVL.

This clonotype was seen ten or more times. This chain connects TRBV5-1 to TRBJ2-6, with no clear D. CDR3 size: 18 residues. Trimming removed 3 bases from V and 0 bases from J, with 16 bases in between. The germline CDR1 and CDR2 sequences are SGHRS and YFSETQ. This chain's CDR3 is CASSWSTQTTSGANVLTF. The CDR3 region has the DNA TGCGCCAGCAGCTGGTCGACACAGACGACCTCTGGGGCCAACGTCCTGACTTTC.

This clonotype appeared many times. The V gene is TRBV20-1, the J gene TRBJ1-5, with TRBD1 identical over 7 bases. After removal of 5 bases from V and 2 bases from J, the junction contained 3 bases not matched to a gene. Germline values: CDR1 DFQATT, CDR2 SNEGSKA (reference sequence). The CDR3 is made up of 13 amino acids. Here the CDR3 DNA reads TGCAGTGCTCTGCAGGGGGGCAATCAGCCCCAGCATTTT. Its translation is CSALQGGNQPQHF.

This clonotype was found many times. The genes are TRBV5-1 and TRBJ2-3, with unresolved D. Trimming removed 4 bases at V and 1 base at J, with 25 bases between. Germline CDR1 and CDR2: SGHRS and YFSETQ. This CDR3 has 19 residues. CDR3 DNA sequence: TGCGCCAGCAGCCTCCGGGCTACGGTGGGGTCGGTACGCACAGATACGCAGTATTTT. Protein: CASSLRATVGSVRTDTQYF.

This clonotype has a count of ten or more. The gene calls are TRBV7-2 and TRBJ2-3; 7 bases line up with TRBD1. The CDR3 length is 16 residues. Per germline, CDR1 SGHTA and CDR2 FQGNSA. V was pared by 2 bases and J by 0 bases, with 5 bases of the junction left unmatched. CDR3 sequence reads: CASSLRTGPSTDTQYF. The CDR3 DNA sequence: TGTGCCAGCAGCTTACGGACAGGCCCTAGCACAGATACGCAGTATTTT.

This clonotype was detected many times. The V call is TRBV7-2, the J call TRBJ1-1, with D hard to call. The V gene lost 5 bases and the J gene lost 7 bases, with 14 bases spanning the gap. CDR3 length: 13 residues. CDR1 and CDR2 from the germline V gene are SGHTA and FQGNSA. CDR3 sequence (DNA): TGTGCCAGCAGCCACTACATTAGCATTGAAGCTTTCTTT. Protein sequence: CASSHYISIEAFF.